These 8 T cell receptor beta chains were sequenced from one sample in a study of T cells after yellow fever vaccination. TCRdb fed the 5' RACE reads into MiXCR, producing one record per CDR3 protein. In the table there are hundreds of thousands of distinct CDR3 sequences, roughly 9% of which are singletons. This specimen consisted of CD4+ T cells sorted from PBMCs, obtained 5 days after the yellow fever booster vaccination. The receptors shown here come from a man aged 18 to 29 who received the YFV17D yellow fever vaccine.

The chain has TRBV18 and TRBJ1-1; no definite D call. CDR1 and CDR2 from the germline V gene are KGHSH and LQKENI. This CDR3 has 12 amino acids. The V gene lost 4 bases and the J gene lost 3 bases, with 6 bases spanning the gap. The CDR3 sequence is CASSQRDTEAFF. The CDR3 nucleotides are TGTGCCAGCTCACAGAGGGACACTGAAGCTTTCTTT.

This rearrangement joins TRBV3-1 to TRBJ2-3; TRBD1 might be the D (5 bases). With 4 bases removed from V and 8 bases from J, the gap between germline ends came to 16 bases. This CDR3 comprises 14 residues. Germline assignment: CDR1 LGHDT and CDR2 YNNKEL (reference sequence). The DNA for the CDR3 is TGTGCCAGCAGCCGCTCTAGGACACAGGTTACGCAGTATTTT. Residues: CASSRSRTQVTQYF.

The chain combines TRBV5-4 with TRBJ2-3, with 9 bases aligning to TRBD2. Trimming took 5 bases from V and 3 from J; bases not matched to a gene: 7. Germline CDR1 reads SGHNT; CDR2 reads YYREEE (reference sequence). This CDR3 comprises 15 residues. CDR3 nucleotide sequence: TGTGCCAGCAGTCCAGCGGGGGGCCAAACAGATACGCAGTATTTT. Protein product: CASSPAGGQTDTQYF.

This clonotype was detected a few times. V is TRBV4-2 and J is TRBJ1-1; 7 bases map to TRBD1. Germline assignment: CDR1 LGHNA and CDR2 YNFKEQ. J lost 5 bases, V lost 1 base, and 7 bases had no gene match. This CDR3 has 15 amino acids. The CDR3 DNA reads as TGTGCCAGCAGCCAAGCAGGGGGGCCCTTGACTGAAGCTTTCTTT. Translated: CASSQAGGPLTEAFF.

This chain links TRBV27 with TRBJ1-4, with D perhaps TRBD1 (5 bases). V lost 5 bases to trimming and J lost 8 bases, with 15 bases between them. Germline V gives CDR1 MNHEY, CDR2 SMNVEV (reference sequence). There are 14 residues in the CDR3. For the CDR3, the DNA is TGTGCCAGCAGTCTCCTACCGGGACGGGAAAAACTGTTTTTT. This translates into CASSLLPGREKLFF.

This clonotype was seen ten or more times. The chain has TRBV10-3 and TRBJ2-3; 15 positions match TRBD2. Germline V gene lookup returns CDR1 ENHRY and CDR2 SYGVKD. The length of the CDR3 is 17 residues. V lost 7 bases and J lost 4; bases outside the gene matches: 9. CDR3 nucleotide sequence: TGTGCCATCAATTCGGGACTAGCGGGGGGCGGCGCAGATACGCAGTATTTT. It translates to CAINSGLAGGGADTQYF.

This clonotype turned up a few times. This chain uses TRBV3-1 with TRBJ1-5, with D perhaps matching TRBD1 (5 bases). V lost 4 bases, J lost 2 bases, and 12 bases lay in between. The CDR3 extends over 15 amino acids. Germline values: CDR1 LGHDT, CDR2 YNNKEL (reference sequence). DNA for the CDR3: TGTGCCAGCAGCCTCGGGACCGCCCGCAATCAGCCCCAGCATTTT. Amino acids: CASSLGTARNQPQHF. Full variable domain (rest looked up from reference TRBV3-1 and TRBJ1-5): DTAVSQTPKYLVTQMGNDKSIKCEQNLGHDTMYWYKQDSKKFLKIMFSYNNKELIINETVPNRFSPKSPDKAHLNLHINSLELGDSAVYFCASSLGTARNQPQHFGDGTRLSIL.

This clonotype appeared many times. The rearrangement links TRBV4-2 to TRBJ1-5, with a possible D match to TRBD1 (6 bases). Germline CDR1 is LGHNA and CDR2 is YNFKEQ. The CDR3 contains 15 residues. V was cut by 0 bases and J by 0 bases, with 6 bases left in between. The CDR3 DNA reads TGTGCCAGCAGCCAAGACAGGGGTAGCAATCAGCCCCAGCATTTT. Translating gives CASSQDRGSNQPQHF.